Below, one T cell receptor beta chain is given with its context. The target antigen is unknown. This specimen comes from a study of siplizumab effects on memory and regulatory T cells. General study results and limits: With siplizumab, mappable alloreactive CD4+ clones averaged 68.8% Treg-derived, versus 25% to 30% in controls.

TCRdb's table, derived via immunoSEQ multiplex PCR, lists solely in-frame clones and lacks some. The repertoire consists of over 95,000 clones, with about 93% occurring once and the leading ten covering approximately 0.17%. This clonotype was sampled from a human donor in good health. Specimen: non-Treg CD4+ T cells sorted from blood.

The CDR3 loop reads CASSSMLGETQYF. As DNA, the CDR3 is TGTGCCAGCAGCTCTATGTTGGGGGAGACCCAGTACTTC. The chain recombines TRBV11-2 with TRBJ2-5; D remains unclear. V was pared by 4 bases and J by 5 bases, with 11 bases between. In germline, CDR1 is SGHAT, CDR2 FQNNGV. This CDR3 comprises 13 residues.